Below, one TCR beta chain is given with its context. The clone's antigen remains unknown. Base qualities are missing; no much larger clone stands one base away. CDR1 MDHEN and CDR2 SYDVKM were looked up in the germline V gene. Its CDR3 holds 15 amino acids, cysteine through phenylalanine. CDR3 DNA is the only sequence kept; it has 45 bases, read in frame from the first base. V is shortened by 5 bases, J by 0 bases, and the region joining them spans 11 bases. These data are taken from a study of control samples from healthy donors and cancer patients (TCRdb year 2020). The receptor library was made with the immunoSEQ multiplex PCR assay. Here the immuneACCESS table is served through TCRdb, limited to in-frame sequences with V and J called. Missing clones are a known gap in these copies; in checked studies unresolved V genes cover under half, and the rest lacks a known reason. The sample table shows about 80,000 clones, and 84% are seen once. Around 10% of the sample is in the top ten clones.

The sequenced sample was PBMCs. The chain is encoded by TRBV28 joined to TRBJ1-3; too little of a D gene remains to name it. The source of this sequence is a man aged 55-75 years with head and neck cancer. The sequence in DNA is TGTGCCAGCAGTCCTCCCTGGAGCTCTGGAAACACCATATATTTT. The translation is CASSPPWSSGNTIYF. Beyond the CDR3, the reference TRBV28 and TRBJ1-3 genes provide the residues; the full variable domain reads: DVKVTQSSRYLVKRTGEKVFLECVQDMDHENMFWYRQDPGLGLRLIYFSYDVKMKEKGDIPEGYSVSREKKERFSLILESASTNQTSMYLCASSPPWSSGNTIYFGEGSWLTVV.